This T cell receptor (beta chain) came from a study of regulatory T cells in long-lasting Graves disease. In building TCR beta libraries, iRepertoire HTBI primers were used together with Arm-PCR of CDR3 regions. From the multiplex PCR reads, TCRdb called clonotypes with MiXCR, one entry per CDR3 protein. The table has hundreds of thousands of distinct CDR3 sequences, 16% seen once; the top ten hold more than 15%. The time point denotes: newly diagnosed GD, antithyroid drugs for less than 3 months. PBMC-extracted RNA yielded the TCR library. Germline lookup yields CDR1 SQVTM and CDR2 ANQGSEA. V gave up 6 bases and J gave up 2 bases; unmatched junction bases: 7. The length of the CDR3 is 14 residues. These data are also associated with another study on T cells in Graves' hyperthyroidism and ophthalmopathy.

The clonotype originates from a woman in her twenties or thirties with Graves disease. Sequencing used peripheral blood mononuclear cells (PBMCs), obtained at new diagnosis, from a patient treated with antithyroid drugs. This chain joins TRBV29-1 and TRBJ2-7; TRBD1 matches at 10 bases. The CDR3 here is CSVLGQGNPYEQYF. CDR3 DNA sequence: TGCAGCGTGTTGGGACAGGGGAACCCCTACGAGCAGTACTTC.